This TCR beta chain came from a study of T cell changes during pregnancy in multiple sclerosis (dated by TCRdb to between 2019 and 2020). Looking at the study overall: The study examined how the T cell repertoire changed over the course of pregnancy in women with multiple sclerosis.

V lost 7 bases and J lost 8 bases; the stretch between them is 26 bases long. CDR1 and CDR2, per the germline V gene (reference sequence), are LNHDA and SQIVND. The CDR3 measures 17 amino acids from cysteine to phenylalanine. The CDR3 DNA has 51 bases and is translated from base 1. As to this clone: What this receptor recognizes is not known. One base away there is no much larger clone; base qualities are not given.

Libraries were made using the immunoSEQ multiplex PCR assay. TCRdb's version of the immuneACCESS table is confined to in-frame rearrangements and falls short of the full clone set. An unresolved V gene accounts for under half of the shortfall where checked; the remainder is of unknown origin. For this sample there are tens of thousands of clones; 90% appear just once. Around 3.3% of the sample is held by the ten biggest clonotypes. The TCR was taken from a female donor with multiple sclerosis, enrolled in a pregnancy study. The receptor chain draws on TRBV19 and TRBJ1-4, and possibly TRBD1, on 6 matching bases. Sequenced here: CD8+ T cells from peripheral blood mononuclear cells, sampled before pregnancy. The CDR3 in this case is CASNPGVAGGWPEKLFF. In nucleotides, the sequence is TGTGCCAGTAACCCAGGGGTTGCTGGGGGATGGCCGGAAAAACTGTTTTTT. Full variable domain (CDR3 extended with the reference TRBV19 and TRBJ1-4 proteins): DGGITQSPKYLFRKEGQNVTLSCEQNLNHDAMYWYRQDPGQGLRLIYYSQIVNDFQKGDIAEGYSVSREKKESFPLTVTSAQKNPTAFYLCASNPGVAGGWPEKLFFGSGTQLSVL.